This entry lists 5 T cell receptor beta chains sequenced from one sample in a study of blood T cell repertoires in COVID-19 (dated by TCRdb to the early 2020s). The library was generated by the immunoSEQ multiplex PCR assay. The immuneACCESS repertoire file appears here via TCRdb, limited to in-frame rearrangements. These files lack a portion of the clones; in checked studies, under half of the deficit traces to unresolved V genes, and the cause of the others is not known. The sample profile shows roughly 190,000 clones; 70% to 85% of them were found once. The ten biggest clones cover roughly 12% of the sample. The sample taken for sequencing was peripheral blood. Receptors originate from a woman aged 50 to 60 with acute or convalescent COVID-19.

This chain's CDR3 is CASSLDQNTIYF. The CDR3 bases are TGTGCCAGCAGCTTAGATCAAAACACCATATATTTT. The chain uses TRBV11-2 and TRBJ1-3; no firm D call. This CDR3 is 12 amino acids long. CDR1 is SGHAT and CDR2 is FQNNGV in the germline V gene. V lost 0 bases, J lost 6 bases, and 3 bases lay in between. The variable domain in full, with the rest retrieved from reference TRBV11-2 and TRBJ1-3, is EAGVAQSPRYKIIEKRQSVAFWCNPISGHATLYWYQQILGQGPKLLIQFQNNGVVDDSQLPKDRFSAERLKGVDSTLKIQPAKLEDSAVYLCASSLDQNTIYFGEGSWLTVV.

This clone was recorded only once. The chain employs TRBV14 and TRBJ2-3; 11 bases line up with TRBD2. The CDR3 spans 16 residues. With V trimmed by 3 bases and J by 3 bases, 5 bases remained unmatched. Germline V gene sequence: CDR1 SGHDN, CDR2 FVKESK. This CDR3 is CASSHITSGGTDTQYF. CDR3 coding DNA: TGTGCCAGCAGCCATATTACTAGCGGGGGTACAGATACGCAGTATTTT.

The J gene is TRBJ1-2, the V gene TRBV18; 11 bases fit TRBD1. CDR1 is KGHSH and CDR2 is LQKENI in the germline V gene. V gave up 3 bases and J gave up 8 bases; unmatched junction bases: 2. The CDR3 spans 13 residues. The DNA of the CDR3 is TGTGCCAGCTCACCGGACAGGGGGCTAGGCTACACCTTC. Translation: CASSPDRGLGYTF.

The rearrangement links TRBV28 to TRBJ1-5; no reliable D call. The V and J ends lost 5 bases and 12 bases respectively, with 11 bases between them. The CDR3 length is 11 residues. Germline loops: CDR1 MDHEN, CDR2 SYDVKM. The CDR3 DNA reads as TGTGCCAGCAGTATTACGGTGCTCCAGCATTTT. Protein product: CASSITVLQHF. Supplemented by reference TRBV28 and TRBJ1-5, the full variable domain reads DVKVTQSSRYLVKRTGEKVFLECVQDMDHENMFWYRQDPGLGLRLIYFSYDVKMKEKGDIPEGYSVSREKKERFSLILESASTNQTSMYLCASSITVLQHFGDGTRLSIL.

The chain combines TRBV3-1 (or the pseudogene TRBV3-2) with TRBJ2-5, with 8 positions matching TRBD1. CDR3 length equals 15 residues. V trimming: 6 bases; J trimming: 6 bases; junction bases outside the gene matches: 12. CDR1 and CDR2 (germline): LGHDT, YNNKEL (reference sequence). CDR3 in amino acids: CASSLTDRGSKTQYF. The DNA of the CDR3 is TGTGCCAGCAGTCTAACTGACAGGGGTTCGAAGACCCAGTACTTC.